The source of this TCR beta chain is a study of cytomegalovirus exposure and HLA in healthy donors. Overall study results and limits: Presence/absence comparisons presumed near-even sequencing depth among donors. In the analysis, some V segments, TRBV6-2 and TRBV6-3 included, were excluded as indistinguishable. It emerged from a later analysis that several of the most significant clusters appeared to be linked to common viral pathogens.

V was clipped by 2 bases and J by 4 bases; unmatched bases: 1. The CDR3 has 13 amino acids. Germline CDR1 GTSNPN, CDR2 SVGIG (reference sequence). Amplification used 60 Vbeta primers and 13 Jbeta primers. The table came from immunoSEQ multiplex PCR; TCRdb's copy has only in-frame clones and leaves some out. The repertoire holds some 130,000 clones, with about 80% as singletons. For this clone: Antigen: not known.

The sequence was collected from a man aged 25-45 years in good health and CMV-seronegative. The rearrangement links TRBV30 to TRBJ2-7; 11 bases are a match to TRBD1. Source material: PBMCs. The CDR3 DNA sequence: TGTGCCTGGAGTCGGGACAGGGGGTACGAGCAGTACTTC. Protein sequence: CAWSRDRGYEQYF.